The 28 T cell receptor beta chains given below trace back to one sample, sequenced in a study of blood T cell repertoires in COVID-19. Sequencing was performed with immunoSEQ multiplex PCR; in TCRdb, only in-frame clones are kept and a portion is missing. The repertoire holds hundreds of thousands of clones, with around 84% as singletons. What was sequenced was PBMCs or T cells enriched from blood (not recorded which). These receptors came from a man between 35 and 55 years old who had recovered from COVID-19.

The chain combines TRBV20-1 with TRBJ2-5, with a tentative D call TRBD2 (6 bases). CDR1 and CDR2 (germline): DFQATT, SNEGSKA (reference sequence). Trimming shortened V by 6 bases and J by 5 bases, and 10 bases separated the two germline ends. The CDR3 runs to 11 residues. This CDR3 is CSAGTGETQYF. The CDR3 DNA reads TGCAGTGCCGGGACTGGTGAGACCCAGTACTTC.

This chain joins TRBV7-3 and TRBJ1-5; TRBD1 matches at 9 bases. V lost 5 bases to trimming and J lost 7 bases; unmatched junction nucleotides: 15. The CDR3 is 17 amino acids. Germline V gene lookup returns CDR1 SGHTA and CDR2 FQGTGA. CDR3 DNA: TGTGCCAGCAGCATAAATCCGGGACAGGGCTCAGGGCAGCCCCAGCATTTT. Encoded protein: CASSINPGQGSGQPQHF. Full variable domain (rest looked up from reference TRBV7-3 and TRBJ1-5): GAGVSQTPSNKVTEKGKYVELRCDPISGHTALYWYRQSLGQGPEFLIYFQGTGAADDSGLPNDRFFAVRPEGSVSTLKIQRTERGDSAVYLCASSINPGQGSGQPQHFGDGTRLSIL.

The chain employs TRBV25-1 and TRBJ1-6; 7 nucleotides align to TRBD1. With 5 bases clipped from V and 7 bases from J, the junction kept 8 bases outside the gene matches. Looked up from germline, CDR1 is MGHDK and CDR2 is SYGVNS. The CDR3 consists of 15 residues. DNA of the CDR3: TGTGCCAGCAGTCCCCGGGACAGCTACAATTCACCCCTCCACTTT. It specifies CASSPRDSYNSPLHF.

This clone was seen a handful of times. This chain joins TRBV10-2 and TRBJ2-7, with no clear D. The V end was cut by 5 bases, the J end by 2 bases, with 4 bases between. The length of the CDR3 is 11 residues. Germline assignment: CDR1 WSHSY and CDR2 SAAADI. The CDR3 region has the DNA TGCGCCAGCAGTTCAGCCTACGAGCAGTACTTC. It is translated as CASSSAYEQYF.

The chain uses TRBV19 and TRBJ1-1; 7 bases align to TRBD1. This CDR3 region has 18 residues. Losses at the gene ends were 5 bases for V and 3 bases for J; bases not matched to a gene: 18. Per germline, CDR1 LNHDA and CDR2 SQIVND (reference sequence). CDR3 amino acids: CASSPAGRQGRRDTEAFF. CDR3 coding DNA: TGTGCCAGTAGTCCCGCCGGCCGACAGGGCAGGAGGGACACTGAAGCTTTCTTT.

The chain is built from TRBV2 and TRBJ1-5; D is ambiguous. Trimming removed 3 bases from V and 0 bases from J, with 9 bases in between. In germline, CDR1 is SNHLY, CDR2 FYNNEI. The CDR3 sequence is 15 residues long. Here the CDR3 reads CASSDHSDSNQPQHF. In DNA, the CDR3 is TGTGCCAGCAGTGATCACAGTGATAGCAATCAGCCCCAGCATTTT.

The chain uses TRBV5-5 and TRBJ2-1, with D maybe TRBD2 (5 bases). With 0 bases removed from V and 0 bases from J, the gap between germline ends came to 7 bases. Germline CDR1 reads SGHKS; CDR2 reads YYEKEE (reference sequence). The CDR3 extends over 15 amino acids. The CDR3 coding sequence is TGTGCCAGCAGCTTGGGTAGCGCCTCCTACAATGAGCAGTTCTTC. Amino acid sequence: CASSLGSASYNEQFF.

This clone came up once. The chain joins TRBV13 to TRBJ2-5; tentatively, D is TRBD1 (5 bases). V lost 2 bases to trimming and J lost 7 bases, with 5 bases between them. The length of the CDR3 is 11 residues. Germline CDR1 and CDR2: PRHDT and FYEKMQ (reference sequence). The CDR3 sequence: CASSLQGTQYF. CDR3 coding DNA: TGTGCCAGCAGCTTACAGGGGACCCAGTACTTC.

This clone came up once. The gene calls are TRBV3-1 (or the pseudogene TRBV3-2) and TRBJ2-7, with D hard to call. Germline CDR1 LGHDT, CDR2 YNNKEL (reference sequence). This CDR3 region has 15 residues. Trimming removed 1 base from V and 4 bases from J, with 14 bases in between. The CDR3 DNA is TGTGCCAGCAGCCAAGCCGCCGGTGGTAATTACGAGCAGTACTTC. This codes for CASSQAAGGNYEQYF.

The CDR3 reads CASSSLREGTYEQYF. The DNA for the CDR3 is TGTGCCAGCAGTTCCCTCAGGGAAGGAACCTACGAGCAGTACTTC. The chain uses TRBV6-2 or TRBV6-3 and TRBJ2-7; maybe TRBD1 (5 bases). Germline V lookup: CDR1 MNHEY, CDR2 SVGEGT. Trimming took 4 bases from V and 2 from J, leaving 15 bases between them. This CDR3 spans 15 amino acids.

The V gene is TRBV14, the J gene TRBJ2-6, with D tentatively TRBD1 (6 bases). This CDR3 comprises 15 residues. Trimming stripped 0 bases from V and 4 bases from J, with 7 bases between. CDR1 SGHDN and CDR2 FVKESK come from the germline V gene. The DNA for the CDR3 is TGTGCCAGCAGCCAAGATGGGACAGGGGCCAACGTCCTGACTTTC. Protein: CASSQDGTGANVLTF.

The chain carries TRBV30 and TRBJ1-2; TRBD1 aligns across 8 bases. Looked up from germline, CDR1 is GTSNPN and CDR2 is SVGIG (reference sequence). The trim removed 7 bases at V and 3 bases at J, leaving 7 bases unmatched. The CDR3 consists of 13 residues. The DNA for the CDR3 is TGTGCCTTCCGTGGACAGGGTGACTATGGCTACACCTTC. Its protein product is CAFRGQGDYGYTF. Using reference TRBV30 and TRBJ1-2 for the parts outside the CDR3, the full variable domain is SQTIHQWPATLVQPVGSPLSLECTVEGTSNPNLYWYRQAAGRGLQLLFYSVGIGQISSEVPQNLSASRPQDRQFILSSKKLLLSDSGFYLCAFRGQGDYGYTFGSGTRLTVV.

This chain links TRBV11-3 with TRBJ1-2; 7 bases are a match to TRBD1. Germline CDR1 reads SGHNT; CDR2 reads YENEEA. V dropped 5 bases and J dropped 2; count of bases not matched to a gene: 8. The CDR3 covers 15 residues. CDR3 region: CASSPGDRINYGYTF. CDR3 coding DNA: TGTGCCAGCAGCCCCGGGGACAGAATCAACTATGGCTACACCTTC. Together with reference TRBV11-3 and TRBJ1-2, the CDR3 gives the full variable domain: EAGVVQSPRYKIIEKKQPVAFWCNPISGHNTLYWYLQNLGQGPELLIRYENEEAVDDSQLPKDRFSAERLKGVDSTLKIQPAELGDSAVYLCASSPGDRINYGYTFGSGTRLTVV.

There are a few counts of this clone. The rearrangement joins TRBV6-2 or TRBV6-3 to TRBJ2-7, with D tentatively TRBD2 (6 bases). The length of the CDR3 is 18 residues. In germline, CDR1 is MNHEY, CDR2 SVGEGT. The V end was cut by 5 bases, the J end by 3 bases, with 26 bases between. CDR3 sequence (DNA): TGTGCCAGCAGTACAATAGGTTTCGGAAGGGGAGCGGGCTACGAGCAGTACTTC. Its translation: CASSTIGFGRGAGYEQYF.

The V and J genes are TRBV5-1 and TRBJ1-1; weak D call: TRBD1 (6 bases). V was clipped by 4 bases and J by 1 base, with 14 bases between them. CDR3 length: 15 amino acids. CDR1 and CDR2 (germline): SGHRS, YFSETQ. CDR3 coding DNA: TGCGCCAGCAGCCCGATGGCAGGGGCGAACACTGAAGCTTTCTTT. It specifies CASSPMAGANTEAFF.

The rearrangement uses TRBV9 and TRBJ2-3, with D uncertain. The CDR3 spans 14 residues. Germline V gives CDR1 SGDLS, CDR2 YYNGEE. Trimming cost V 3 bases and J 2 bases, with 10 bases left between them. DNA of the CDR3: TGTGCCAGCAGCGCGTCTATGCCCACAGATACGCAGTATTTT. It yields the protein CASSASMPTDTQYF.

The V and J genes are TRBV28 and TRBJ2-7, with a weak D call TRBD2 (5 bases). Germline V CDR1 and CDR2: MDHEN, SYDVKM. The V end lost 3 bases, the J end lost 2 bases, and 14 bases lay between the germline ends. The CDR3 extends over 15 amino acids. The DNA for the CDR3 is TGTGCCAGCAGTTTCCACGAGCGGAGGCCCTACGAGCAGTACTTC. It specifies CASSFHERRPYEQYF.

V and J are TRBV7-2 and TRBJ2-4; D might be TRBD1 (7 bases). CDR3 length: 15 amino acids. Between the trimmed V and J ends, which lost 6 bases and 8 bases, there was a span of 20 bases. The germline V gene has CDR1 SGHTA and CDR2 FQGNSA. The CDR3 sequence: CASSRMDRRVDIQYF. The DNA for the CDR3 is TGTGCCAGCAGTCGGATGGACAGGAGGGTAGACATTCAGTACTTC.

The chain joins TRBV6-6 to TRBJ2-3; a possible D gene is TRBD2 (6 bases). The V end lost 6 bases, the J end lost 0 bases, and 10 bases lay between the germline ends. This CDR3 comprises 14 residues. CDR1 and CDR2 (germline): MNHNY, SVGAGI (reference sequence). DNA of the CDR3: TGTGCCAGCAGCACGGGAGCTAGCACAGATACGCAGTATTTT. Amino acid sequence: CASSTGASTDTQYF.

This clone has only one observation. The chain couples TRBV14 to TRBJ2-7; 7 bases match TRBD2. With 2 bases clipped from V and 9 bases from J, the junction kept 16 bases outside the gene matches. The CDR3 totals 16 residues. CDR1 SGHDN and CDR2 FVKESK come from the germline V gene. The DNA of the CDR3 is TGTGCCAGCAGCCAATCCGTCGGACTAGGTGGGATGCGGCAGTACTTC. Residues: CASSQSVGLGGMRQYF.

The V call is TRBV11-2, the J call TRBJ2-1, with 12 bases matching TRBD2. CDR3 size: 15 residues. The J segment lost 5 bases and the V segment lost 8 bases, leaving 7 bases of the junction unmatched. Germline loops: CDR1 SGHAT, CDR2 FQNNGV. Written as DNA, the CDR3 is TGTGCCAGCTTCCCAAGACTAGCGGGAGACAATGAGCAGTTCTTC. Amino acid sequence: CASFPRLAGDNEQFF.

This clone was counted many times. This chain uses TRBV30 with TRBJ1-2, with D unclear. Germline V gene lookup returns CDR1 GTSNPN and CDR2 SVGIG (reference sequence). The CDR3 is 15 amino acids. The V and J ends lost 5 bases and 2 bases respectively, with 18 bases between them. The chain's CDR3 is CAWALPNRHNYGYTF. The CDR3 region has the DNA TGTGCCTGGGCCTTACCTAATAGACACAACTATGGCTACACCTTC. Filled out from reference TRBV30 and TRBJ1-2, the complete variable domain reads SQTIHQWPATLVQPVGSPLSLECTVEGTSNPNLYWYRQAAGRGLQLLFYSVGIGQISSEVPQNLSASRPQDRQFILSSKKLLLSDSGFYLCAWALPNRHNYGYTFGSGTRLTVV.

The J gene is TRBJ1-2, the V gene TRBV28; maybe TRBD1 (5 bases). The CDR3 is 15 residues long. Germline V gene data show CDR1 as MDHEN and CDR2 as SYDVKM. V lost 6 bases and J 6 bases, leaving 20 bases between the germline ends. The CDR3 is CASSSPATEPNGYTF. The CDR3 DNA reads TGTGCCAGCAGCTCCCCGGCGACAGAACCCAATGGCTACACCTTC.

The chain combines TRBV28 with TRBJ1-4; 10 positions agree with TRBD1. The CDR3 sequence is 18 residues long. Trimming at V came to 6 bases and at J to 4 bases, leaving 14 bases not matched to a gene. Germline V CDR1 and CDR2: MDHEN, SYDVKM. CDR3 nucleotide sequence: TGTGCCAGCAGCCATCGCCGGGACAGGGGATATGGTAATGAAAAACTGTTTTTT. As protein: CASSHRRDRGYGNEKLFF.

This chain connects TRBV30 to TRBJ2-7, with D possibly being TRBD1 (6 bases). The V gene lost 0 bases and the J gene lost 4 bases, with 13 bases spanning the gap. This CDR3 comprises 14 residues. From germline, CDR1 is GTSNPN and CDR2 SVGIG (reference sequence). The CDR3 DNA is TGTGCCTGGAGTGTACGCCAGGGGTCGTACGAGCAGTACTTC. It codes for CAWSVRQGSYEQYF.

As DNA, the CDR3 is TGTGCCAGTAGTTTGGGACAGGAGCCTTCCACAGATACGCAGTATTTT. Encoded protein: CASSLGQEPSTDTQYF. The chain links TRBV19 to TRBJ2-3; 8 bases are a match to TRBD1. Germline values: CDR1 LNHDA, CDR2 SQIVND (reference sequence). The CDR3 covers 16 residues. The J segment lost 2 bases and the V segment lost 5 bases, leaving 9 bases of the junction unmatched.

The rearrangement links TRBV27 to TRBJ2-7; 7 bases are a match to TRBD2. The V gene end was trimmed by 8 bases and the J gene end by 4 bases; junction bases not matched to a gene: 5. The germline V gene encodes CDR1 MNHEY and CDR2 SMNVEV (reference sequence). The CDR3 is 12 residues long. The CDR3 is CASRDYSYEQYF. CDR3 bases: TGTGCCAGCCGGGACTACTCATACGAGCAGTACTTC.

V and J are TRBV19 and TRBJ1-1, with 7 positions matching TRBD1. The germline V gene encodes CDR1 LNHDA and CDR2 SQIVND (reference sequence). V lost 4 bases and J lost 2; bases outside the gene matches: 7. The CDR3 extends over 15 amino acids. CDR3 coding DNA: TGTGCCAGTAGTACCCTGTGGGACAGTAACACTGAAGCTTTCTTT. Protein: CASSTLWDSNTEAFF.